This T cell receptor (beta chain) originates from a study of cytomegalovirus exposure and HLA in healthy donors. Study-level points and caveats: Sequencing artifact likely explains a cluster of highly shared sequence variants. The study flagged about 150 TCR beta chains as cytomegalovirus-associated. As immune exposure information, only CMV serostatus was available.

Comments on this clone: The target antigen is unknown.

Both 60 Vbeta primers and 13 Jbeta primers went into the PCR. The repertoire was sequenced with immunoSEQ multiplex PCR; TCRdb's copy has only in-frame clones and lacks some. The sample has approximately 110,000 clones, over 65% seen once. This CDR3 is 12 amino acids long. Per germline, CDR1 SGHRS and CDR2 YFSETQ. V gave up 4 bases and J gave up 6 bases, with 9 bases separating them. The rearrangement joins TRBV5-1 to TRBJ2-3; no firm D call. Sequenced input: PBMCs. The origin of this receptor is a female donor in good health and CMV-seropositive. The DNA of the CDR3 is TGCGCCAGCAGCCAAGCTTGGGATACGCAGTATTTT. Its protein is CASSQAWDTQYF.